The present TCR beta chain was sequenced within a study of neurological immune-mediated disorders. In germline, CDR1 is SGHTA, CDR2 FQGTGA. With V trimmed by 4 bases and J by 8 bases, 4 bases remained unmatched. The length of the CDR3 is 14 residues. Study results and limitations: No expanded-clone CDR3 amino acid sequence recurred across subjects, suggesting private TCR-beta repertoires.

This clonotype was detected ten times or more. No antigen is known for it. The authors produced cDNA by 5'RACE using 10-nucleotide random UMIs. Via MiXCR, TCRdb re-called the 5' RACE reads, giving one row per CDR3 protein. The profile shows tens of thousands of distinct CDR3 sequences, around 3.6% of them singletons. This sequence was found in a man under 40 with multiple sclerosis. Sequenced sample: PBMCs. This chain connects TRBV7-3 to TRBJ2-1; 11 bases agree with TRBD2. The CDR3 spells CASSWGTSGYEQFF. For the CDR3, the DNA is TGTGCCAGCAGCTGGGGGACTAGCGGCTATGAGCAGTTCTTC.